This T cell receptor (beta chain) appears in the sequencing data of a study of T cell responses to AZD1222 COVID-19 vaccine. Study-level points and caveats: An increase in Spike-specific TCR breadth and depth was observed after two AZD1222 doses. Dominant CD4 TCR responses targeted spike regions 160-218 and 743-854.

Using immunoSEQ multiplex PCR, the repertoire was profiled, and TCRdb retains in-frame clones only, with some absent. This sample yields 120,000 or so clones, of which approximately 92% are seen a single time; 2.5% belongs to the top ten. This clone has only a few counts. Its antigen is currently unknown. Timing groups of about 4 and about 12 weeks for second doses were pooled. Sequenced here: peripheral blood, sampled 28 days after the second AZD1222 dose. The receptor was isolated from an adult who received the AZD1222 COVID-19 vaccine.

In DNA, the CDR3 is TGCGCCAGCAGCTCGACAGGAGAGAACACCGGGGAGCTGTTTTTT. Translated: CASSSTGENTGELFF. This chain joins TRBV5-1 and TRBJ2-2, with TRBD1 as a possible D gene (6 bases). V gave up 3 bases and J gave up 1 base, with 10 bases separating them. Germline V CDR1 and CDR2: SGHRS, YFSETQ. This CDR3 contains 15 residues.